This entry lists 16 T cell receptor beta chains sequenced from one sample in a study of PD-1 blockade in classical Hodgkin lymphoma. Data came from immunoSEQ multiplex PCR; TCRdb stores just in-frame clones and leaves some out. The sample consists of roughly 140,000 clones, around 84% of them appearing once. Every one of the patients relapsed after autologous stem cell transplantation (brentuximab vedotin exposure was variable). The sample here was peripheral blood mononuclear cells (PBMCs), taken before the second cycle of nivolumab. The receptors shown here come from a human donor with classical Hodgkin lymphoma.

Only one count was recorded for this clone. The rearrangement links TRBV6-6 to TRBJ2-1, with D possibly being TRBD2 (6 bases). The CDR3 has 14 amino acids. V lost 2 bases and J 1 base, leaving 6 bases between the germline ends. Germline V CDR1 and CDR2: MNHNY, SVGAGI (reference sequence). Here the CDR3 DNA reads TGTGCCAGCAGTTACGCGGGGTCCTACAATGAGCAGTTCTTC. Protein sequence: CASSYAGSYNEQFF.

The chain has TRBV6-5 and TRBJ1-2; TRBD1 might be the D (6 bases). V lost 10 bases, J lost 4 bases, and 16 bases lay in between. CDR3 length equals 13 residues. The germline CDR1 and CDR2 sequences are MNHEY and SVGAGI. The CDR3 here is CATRPGAPYGYTF. CDR3 in DNA: TGTGCCACCCGGCCGGGGGCTCCCTATGGCTACACCTTC.

The rearrangement links TRBV27 to TRBJ2-2; 8 nucleotides line up with TRBD1. Per germline, CDR1 MNHEY and CDR2 SMNVEV (reference sequence). The CDR3 covers 15 residues. The ends lost 5 bases at V and 6 bases at J; junction bases unmatched: 8. This chain's CDR3 is CASSLGQGWAGELFF. DNA of the CDR3: TGTGCCAGCAGTCTTGGACAGGGATGGGCCGGGGAGCTGTTTTTT.

V usage is TRBV11-1 and J usage is TRBJ1-5; D gene unclear. The germline CDR1 and CDR2 sequences are SGHAT and FQDESV (reference sequence). The CDR3 loop spans 15 amino acids. V lost 6 bases and J lost 0, with 12 bases in between. The CDR3 sequence is CASSRLGRSNQPQHF. The CDR3 coding sequence is TGTGCCAGCAGTCGACTCGGGCGTAGCAATCAGCCCCAGCATTTT.

The chain joins TRBV19 to TRBJ1-1, with no clear D. From germline, CDR1 is LNHDA and CDR2 SQIVND (reference sequence). Trimming took 5 bases from V and 1 from J, leaving 8 bases between them. This CDR3 comprises 13 residues. CDR3 nucleotide sequence: TGTGCCAGTAGTTCGGAGGCGAACACTGAAGCTTTCTTT. Encoded protein: CASSSEANTEAFF.

The chain is built from TRBV10-2 and TRBJ2-7; D is ambiguous. Germline-derived CDR1 and CDR2 are WSHSY and SAAADI. V shed 4 bases and J shed 3 bases, with 7 bases lying between them. CDR3 length equals 12 residues. CDR3 nucleotide sequence: TGCGCCAGCAGTGGTTCAGGCTACGAGCAGTACTTC. Amino acid sequence: CASSGSGYEQYF.

The chain uses TRBV9 and TRBJ2-5; D possibly corresponds to TRBD2 (7 bases). Germline values: CDR1 SGDLS, CDR2 YYNGEE. The CDR3 spans 14 residues. With 2 bases removed from V and 4 bases from J, the gap between germline ends came to 12 bases. The CDR3 loop is CASSVRGGGETQYF. The CDR3, as DNA: TGTGCCAGCAGCGTTCGGGGAGGGGGAGAGACCCAGTACTTC.

This sequence joins TRBV30 and TRBJ1-5; D gene ambiguous. Germline V lookup: CDR1 GTSNPN, CDR2 SVGIG (reference sequence). With 5 bases removed from V and 7 bases from J, the gap between germline ends came to 15 bases. This CDR3 has 13 residues. This chain's CDR3 is CAWDDSSRQPQHF. The CDR3 region has the DNA TGTGCCTGGGACGATTCGTCGAGGCAGCCCCAGCATTTT.

The chain uses TRBV7-2 and TRBJ2-5; perhaps TRBD2 as D (5 bases). V was trimmed by 3 bases and J by 4 bases, leaving 12 bases between them. The germline V gene has CDR1 SGHTA and CDR2 FQGNSA. This CDR3 has 14 amino acids. In DNA, the CDR3 is TGTGCCAGCAGCTTTCAGGCGAGCGGAGAGACCCAGTACTTC. As protein: CASSFQASGETQYF.

The CDR3: CASSLSTTGDRTDTQYF. For the CDR3, the DNA is TGTGCCAGCAGTTTATCGACCACGGGGGATAGGACAGATACGCAGTATTTT. The chain is built from TRBV28 and TRBJ2-3; possibly TRBD2 for D (6 bases). V was clipped by 1 base and J by 3 bases, with 17 bases between them. The CDR3 has 17 residues. Germline CDR1 and CDR2: MDHEN and SYDVKM.

The CDR3 spells CASSLPRDSNEKLFF. The CDR3 coding sequence is TGTGCCAGCAGTTTACCCCGGGATTCTAATGAAAAACTGTTTTTT. The rearrangement joins TRBV28 to TRBJ1-4; D uncertain. Germline CDR1 MDHEN, CDR2 SYDVKM. V was shortened by 2 bases and J by 3 bases, with 10 bases between the two germline ends. There are 15 residues in the CDR3.

The chain recombines TRBV6-4 with TRBJ2-3; TRBD2 agrees at 7 bases. The CDR3 runs to 14 residues. Per the germline V gene, CDR1 is MRHNA and CDR2 is SNTAGT. Germline trimming cut 0 bases from V and 3 bases from J; bases unmatched to any gene: 0. The CDR3 is CASSDSGLTDTQYF. CDR3 DNA: TGTGCCAGCAGTGACTCGGGACTAACAGATACGCAGTATTTT.

V usage is TRBV18 and J usage is TRBJ2-1, with 7 bases identical to TRBD2. The CDR3 loop spans 16 amino acids. Germline V gene lookup returns CDR1 KGHSH and CDR2 LQKENI. J was trimmed by 0 bases and V by 3 bases; bases with no gene match: 5. CDR3 bases: TGTGCCAGCTCACCTCTAGCGGTCCCCTCCTACAATGAGCAGTTCTTC. Translating it yields CASSPLAVPSYNEQFF.

For this clone: A read error may explain this, as a much larger clone is one base away. No conserved phenylalanine or tryptophan ends this CDR3, so it is likely a read error. V usage is TRBV9 and J usage is TRBJ1-1, with 9 nucleotides matching TRBD1. Germline V gene sequence: CDR1 SGDLS, CDR2 YYNGEE. The CDR3 totals 13 residues. V lost 4 bases to trimming and J lost 7 bases; unmatched junction nucleotides: 5. CDR3: CASSSGQGIEAFL. The CDR3 nucleotides read TGTGCCAGCAGCTCAGGACAGGGGATTGAAGCTTTCCTT.

The table lists this clone with a count of one. The rearrangement joins TRBV6-1 to TRBJ2-1; no firm D call. The CDR3 is made up of 13 amino acids. In germline, CDR1 is MNHNS, CDR2 SASEGT. V lost 1 base and J 8 bases, leaving 9 bases between the germline ends. The chain's CDR3 is CASSEGGLHEQFF. For the CDR3, the DNA is TGTGCCAGCAGTGAAGGCGGTTTGCATGAGCAGTTCTTC.

The V call is TRBV19, the J call TRBJ1-5; D unclear. The CDR3 length is 15 residues. The V end was cut by 5 bases, the J end by 2 bases, with 13 bases between. Germline V gives CDR1 LNHDA, CDR2 SQIVND (reference sequence). The CDR3 DNA sequence: TGTGCCAGTAGTCGGACCCCCGAGGGCAATCAGCCCCAGCATTTT. Its translation: CASSRTPEGNQPQHF. Full variable domain (outside the CDR3, taken from reference TRBV19 and TRBJ1-5): DGGITQSPKYLFRKEGQNVTLSCEQNLNHDAMYWYRQDPGQGLRLIYYSQIVNDFQKGDIAEGYSVSREKKESFPLTVTSAQKNPTAFYLCASSRTPEGNQPQHFGDGTRLSIL.